This T cell receptor beta chain was obtained from a study of early T cells in non-severe SARS-CoV-2 infection. Study in general: Investigators sequenced bulk RNA drawn from unsorted whole blood, and chains remained unpaired.

Individual cDNA molecules received unique molecular identifiers during library preparation. TCRdb ran MiXCR on the 5' RACE reads and lists one entry per CDR3 protein. The sample holds about 50,000 distinct CDR3 sequences; about 6.2% are singletons and the top ten take approximately 6.3%. This clonotype was detected a few times. Antigen specificity is unknown. Germline CDR1 is SGHKS and CDR2 is YYEKEE (reference sequence). The V and J ends lost 0 bases and 3 bases respectively, with 6 bases between them. The CDR3 contains 13 residues. Notes on the study in general: Anti-spike CD8 specificities were favored by VDJdb matching, whose results missed private and CD4 specificities.

Sequenced here: whole blood, sampled at baseline. The chain links TRBV5-5 to TRBJ1-2, with D maybe TRBD1 (5 bases). This sequence was found in an adult who was a healthcare worker with PCR-confirmed SARS-CoV-2 infection or an uninfected control (not recorded which). CDR3 amino acids: CASSLGQHYGYTF. The CDR3 bases are TGTGCCAGCAGCTTGGGACAGCACTATGGCTACACCTTC. The whole variable domain, filled in from reference TRBV5-5 and TRBJ1-2, reads DAGVTQSPTHLIKTRGQQVTLRCSPISGHKSVSWYQQVLGQGPQFIFQYYEKEERGRGNFPDRFSARQFPNYSSELNVNALLLGDSALYLCASSLGQHYGYTFGSGTRLTVV.